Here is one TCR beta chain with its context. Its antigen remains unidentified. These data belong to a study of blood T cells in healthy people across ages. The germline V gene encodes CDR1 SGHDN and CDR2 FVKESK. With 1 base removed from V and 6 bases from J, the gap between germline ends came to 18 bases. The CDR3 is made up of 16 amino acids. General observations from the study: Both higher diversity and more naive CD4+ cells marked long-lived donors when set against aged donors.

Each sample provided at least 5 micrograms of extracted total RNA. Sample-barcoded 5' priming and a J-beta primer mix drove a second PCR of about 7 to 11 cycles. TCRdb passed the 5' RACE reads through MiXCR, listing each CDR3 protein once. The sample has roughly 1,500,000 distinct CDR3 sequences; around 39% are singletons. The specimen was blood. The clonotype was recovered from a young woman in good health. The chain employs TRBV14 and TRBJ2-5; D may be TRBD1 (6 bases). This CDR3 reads CASSQVLGRQAKTQYF. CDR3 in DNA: TGTGCCAGCAGCCAAGTCTTGGGTCGACAGGCTAAGACCCAGTACTTC. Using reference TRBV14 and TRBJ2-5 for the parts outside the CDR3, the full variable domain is EAGVTQFPSHSVIEKGQTVTLRCDPISGHDNLYWYRRVMGKEIKFLLHFVKESKQDESGMPNNRFLAERTGGTYSTLKVQPAELEDSGVYFCASSQVLGRQAKTQYFGPGTRLLVL.